The rows below give T cell receptor beta chains drawn from one sample of a study of T cells expressing NK-cell markers. TCRdb derives one entry per CDR3 protein from the 5' RACE reads, leaving out DNA. The repertoire table contains about 410,000 distinct CDR3 sequences. The sequenced sample was blood T cells: a sorted CD56 or NKG2C T cell subset, CD4+ or CD8+ T cells, or bulk PBMC T cells (not recorded which). These receptors originate from a woman between 45 and 65 years old in good health. Both conserved end residues are part of each CDR3.

j_call: TRBJ1-5; v_call: TRBV6-5; cdr3_aa: CASRPTGFYQPQHF
j_call: TRBJ2-1; v_call: TRBV7-8; cdr3_aa: CASSSIEAHNEQFF
j_call: TRBJ1-5; v_call: TRBV24-1; cdr3_aa: CATSESSGSPNQPQHF
j_call: TRBJ2-3; v_call: TRBV5-1; cdr3_aa: CASHSGTSGSGDTQYF
j_call: TRBJ1-2; v_call: TRBV3-1; cdr3_aa: CASSQESAGYTF
j_call: TRBJ1-5; v_call: TRBV29-1; cdr3_aa: CSVVTGVGQPQHF
j_call: TRBJ2-1; v_call: TRBV29-1; cdr3_aa: CSVEDQLATYNEQFF
j_call: TRBJ2-2; v_call: TRBV24-1; cdr3_aa: CATSDFKRTGGELFF
j_call: TRBJ2-1; v_call: TRBV7-9; cdr3_aa: CASSDTSGLWRETYNEQFF
j_call: TRBJ2-5; v_call: TRBV6-2/TRBV6-3; cdr3_aa: CASSYSGSGRPASQETQYF
j_call: TRBJ2-3; v_call: TRBV18; cdr3_aa: CASSPLGLAGPSTDTQYF
j_call: TRBJ2-2; v_call: TRBV12-3/TRBV12-4; cdr3_aa: CAATSPTGELFF
j_call: TRBJ2-7; v_call: TRBV7-9; cdr3_aa: CASSHINPHEQYF
j_call: TRBJ1-4; v_call: TRBV5-1; cdr3_aa: CASSPQGAGEKLFF
j_call: TRBJ1-4; v_call: TRBV10-3; cdr3_aa: CAISGGRDEKLFF
j_call: TRBJ2-5; v_call: TRBV5-1; cdr3_aa: CASSLDSQIRGAAQYF
j_call: TRBJ2-7; v_call: TRBV4-1; cdr3_aa: CASSPQTGQPTSLRQYF
j_call: TRBJ2-1; v_call: TRBV27; cdr3_aa: CASKNGGLAGGNEQFF
j_call: TRBJ2-3; v_call: TRBV12-3/TRBV12-4; cdr3_aa: CASTISSGGSSNF
j_call: TRBJ2-1; v_call: TRBV6-5; cdr3_aa: CASSLTALHNEQFF
j_call: TRBJ2-3; v_call: TRBV5-1; cdr3_aa: CASSLSAGGPDTQYF
j_call: TRBJ2-7; v_call: TRBV2; cdr3_aa: CASKDGQVRPYEQYF
j_call: TRBJ2-7; v_call: TRBV7-9; cdr3_aa: CASSLGLANEQYF
j_call: TRBJ2-3; v_call: TRBV20-1; cdr3_aa: CSARDLAGEEDTQYF
j_call: TRBJ1-3; v_call: TRBV12-3/TRBV12-4; cdr3_aa: CASSNLHGAPSGNTIYF
j_call: TRBJ2-1; v_call: TRBV24-1; cdr3_aa: CATSWGAYNEQFF
j_call: TRBJ2-1; v_call: TRBV12-3/TRBV12-4; cdr3_aa: CASSLSLTLTIGSSYNEQFF
j_call: TRBJ2-4; v_call: TRBV2; cdr3_aa: CASNRGNALNIQYF
j_call: TRBJ2-1; v_call: TRBV20-1; cdr3_aa: CSARDPSAGVGNEQFF
j_call: TRBJ2-1; v_call: TRBV11-2; cdr3_aa: CASRGLAPEQFF
j_call: TRBJ2-3; v_call: TRBV29-1; cdr3_aa: CSVETPGMDTQYF
j_call: TRBJ2-5; v_call: TRBV6-6; cdr3_aa: CASSYGGQGETQYF
j_call: TRBJ1-1; v_call: TRBV20-1; cdr3_aa: CSARDSGAGTEAFF
j_call: TRBJ1-4; v_call: TRBV9; cdr3_aa: CASSLLGNLNEKLFF
j_call: TRBJ2-3; v_call: TRBV15; cdr3_aa: CATSSYRGDTDTQYF
j_call: TRBJ2-7; v_call: TRBV14; cdr3_aa: CASSQALRLGGPYEQYF
j_call: TRBJ1-1; v_call: TRBV6-2/TRBV6-3; cdr3_aa: CASSPQRATGGQAITEAFF
j_call: TRBJ1-2; v_call: TRBV3-1; cdr3_aa: CASSAYDRINYGYTF
j_call: TRBJ2-1; v_call: TRBV9; cdr3_aa: CASSVGPSGQGDEQFF
j_call: TRBJ1-1; v_call: TRBV11-1; cdr3_aa: CASSGGRRDTEAFF
j_call: TRBJ2-1; v_call: TRBV10-3; cdr3_aa: CAISERREAYNEQFF